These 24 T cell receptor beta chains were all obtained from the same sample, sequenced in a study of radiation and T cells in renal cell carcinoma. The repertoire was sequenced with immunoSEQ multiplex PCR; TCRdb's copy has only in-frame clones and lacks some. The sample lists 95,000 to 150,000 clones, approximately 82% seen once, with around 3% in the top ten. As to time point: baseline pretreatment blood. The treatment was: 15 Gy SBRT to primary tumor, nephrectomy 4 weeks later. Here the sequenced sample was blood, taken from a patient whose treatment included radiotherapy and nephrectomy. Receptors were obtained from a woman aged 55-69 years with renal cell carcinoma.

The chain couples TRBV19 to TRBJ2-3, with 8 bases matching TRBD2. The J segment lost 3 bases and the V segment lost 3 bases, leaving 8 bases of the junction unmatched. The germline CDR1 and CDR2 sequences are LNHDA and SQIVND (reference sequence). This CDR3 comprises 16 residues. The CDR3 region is CASSILSGSGTDTQYF. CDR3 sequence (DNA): TGTGCCAGTAGTATCTTAAGCGGGAGTGGGACAGATACGCAGTATTTT.

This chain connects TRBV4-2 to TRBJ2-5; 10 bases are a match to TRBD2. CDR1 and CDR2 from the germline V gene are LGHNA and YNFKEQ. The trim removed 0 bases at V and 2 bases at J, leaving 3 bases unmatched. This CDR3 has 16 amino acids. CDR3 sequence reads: CASSQDPSGRQETQYF. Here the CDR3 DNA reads TGTGCCAGCAGCCAAGATCCTAGCGGGAGACAAGAGACCCAGTACTTC.

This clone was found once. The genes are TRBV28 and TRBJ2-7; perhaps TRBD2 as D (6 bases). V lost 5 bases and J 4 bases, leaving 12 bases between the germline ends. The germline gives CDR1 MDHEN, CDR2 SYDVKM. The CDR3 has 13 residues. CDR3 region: CASSRRGLYEQYF. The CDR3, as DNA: TGTGCCAGCAGTAGGAGGGGTTTGTACGAGCAGTACTTC. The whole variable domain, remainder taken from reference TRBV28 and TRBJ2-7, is DVKVTQSSRYLVKRTGEKVFLECVQDMDHENMFWYRQDPGLGLRLIYFSYDVKMKEKGDIPEGYSVSREKKERFSLILESASTNQTSMYLCASSRRGLYEQYFGPGTRLTVT.

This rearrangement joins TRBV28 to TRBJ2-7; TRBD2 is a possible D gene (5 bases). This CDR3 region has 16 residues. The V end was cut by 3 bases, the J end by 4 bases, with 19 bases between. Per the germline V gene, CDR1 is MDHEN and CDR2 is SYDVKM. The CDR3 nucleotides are TGTGCCAGCAGTTTTGGGGTGGAGGCTATGATGTACGAGCAGTACTTC. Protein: CASSFGVEAMMYEQYF. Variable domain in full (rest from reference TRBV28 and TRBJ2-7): DVKVTQSSRYLVKRTGEKVFLECVQDMDHENMFWYRQDPGLGLRLIYFSYDVKMKEKGDIPEGYSVSREKKERFSLILESASTNQTSMYLCASSFGVEAMMYEQYFGPGTRLTVT.

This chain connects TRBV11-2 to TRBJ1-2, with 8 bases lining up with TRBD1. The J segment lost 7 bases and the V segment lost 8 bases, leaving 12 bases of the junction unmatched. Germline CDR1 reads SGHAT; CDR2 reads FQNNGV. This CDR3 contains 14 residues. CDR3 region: CASGPGQVVFGYTF. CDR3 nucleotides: TGTGCCAGCGGTCCGGGACAGGTGGTTTTTGGCTACACCTTC.

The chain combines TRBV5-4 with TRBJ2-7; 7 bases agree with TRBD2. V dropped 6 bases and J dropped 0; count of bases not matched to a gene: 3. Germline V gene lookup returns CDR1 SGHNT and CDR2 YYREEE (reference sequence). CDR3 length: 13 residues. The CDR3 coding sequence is TGTGCCAGCATGCGGGAGAGCTCCTACGAGCAGTACTTC. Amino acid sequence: CASMRESSYEQYF.

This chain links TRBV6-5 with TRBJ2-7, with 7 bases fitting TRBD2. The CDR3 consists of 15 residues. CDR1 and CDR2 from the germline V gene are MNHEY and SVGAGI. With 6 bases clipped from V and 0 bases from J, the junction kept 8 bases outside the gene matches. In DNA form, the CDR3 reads TGTGCCAGCAGCAACACCTGGACTAGCTCCTACGAGCAGTACTTC. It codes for CASSNTWTSSYEQYF.

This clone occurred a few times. CDR3 nucleotides: TGCGCCAGCAGCTTAAGGGGGTCCTACAATGAGCAGTTCTTC. Amino acids: CASSLRGSYNEQFF. The chain uses TRBV5-1 and TRBJ2-1, with D perhaps matching TRBD1 (6 bases). Between the trimmed V and J ends, which lost 2 bases and 1 base, there was a span of 7 bases. The CDR3 sequence is 14 residues long. Germline CDR1 is SGHRS and CDR2 is YFSETQ.

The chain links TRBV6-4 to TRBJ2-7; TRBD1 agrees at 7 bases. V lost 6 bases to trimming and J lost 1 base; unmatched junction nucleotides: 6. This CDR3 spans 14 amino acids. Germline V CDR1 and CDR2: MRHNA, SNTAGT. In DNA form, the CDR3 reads TGTGCCAGCAGCCCCACAGGGGATTCCTACGAGCAGTACTTC. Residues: CASSPTGDSYEQYF.

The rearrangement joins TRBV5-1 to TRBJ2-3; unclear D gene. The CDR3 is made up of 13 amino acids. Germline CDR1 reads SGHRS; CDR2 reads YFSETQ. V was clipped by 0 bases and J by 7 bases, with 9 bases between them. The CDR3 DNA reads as TGCGCCAGCAGCTTGGAATCCCTAAATACGCAGTATTTT. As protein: CASSLESLNTQYF.

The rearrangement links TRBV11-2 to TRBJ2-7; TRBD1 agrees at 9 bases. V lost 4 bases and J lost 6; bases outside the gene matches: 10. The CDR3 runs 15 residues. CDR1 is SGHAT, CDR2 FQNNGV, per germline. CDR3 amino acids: CASSSEGTGQSEQYF. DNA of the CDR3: TGTGCCAGCAGCTCAGAAGGGACAGGGCAGTCCGAGCAGTACTTC.

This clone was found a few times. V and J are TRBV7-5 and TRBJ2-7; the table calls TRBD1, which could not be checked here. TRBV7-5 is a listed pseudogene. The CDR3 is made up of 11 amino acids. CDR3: CATRRTFEQYF. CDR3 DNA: TGTGCCACGAGGCGGACATTCGAGCAGTACTTC.

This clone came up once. The CDR3 nucleotides are TGTGCCAGCAGTCGACATCAGGGGTCCCCCTACGAGCAGTACTTC. Protein product: CASSRHQGSPYEQYF. The gene calls are TRBV7-2 and TRBJ2-7; possible D gene TRBD1, 6 bases. V gave up 6 bases and J gave up 2 bases, with 17 bases separating them. Germline CDR1 reads SGHTA; CDR2 reads FQGNSA. The CDR3 is made up of 15 amino acids.

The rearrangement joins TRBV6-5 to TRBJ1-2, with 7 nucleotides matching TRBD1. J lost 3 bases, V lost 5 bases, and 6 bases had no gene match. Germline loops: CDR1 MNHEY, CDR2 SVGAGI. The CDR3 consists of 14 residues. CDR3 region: CASSPFDRDYGYTF. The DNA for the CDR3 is TGTGCCAGCAGTCCCTTCGACAGGGACTATGGCTACACCTTC.

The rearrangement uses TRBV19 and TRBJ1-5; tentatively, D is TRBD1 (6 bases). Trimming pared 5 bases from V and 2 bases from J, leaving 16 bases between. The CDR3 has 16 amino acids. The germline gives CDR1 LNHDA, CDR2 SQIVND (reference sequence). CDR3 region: CASSPRTERGNQPQHF. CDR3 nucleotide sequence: TGTGCCAGTAGTCCGCGGACAGAGCGAGGCAATCAGCCCCAGCATTTT. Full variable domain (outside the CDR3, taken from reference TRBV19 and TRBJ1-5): DGGITQSPKYLFRKEGQNVTLSCEQNLNHDAMYWYRQDPGQGLRLIYYSQIVNDFQKGDIAEGYSVSREKKESFPLTVTSAQKNPTAFYLCASSPRTERGNQPQHFGDGTRLSIL.

The CDR3 reads CASSWEGGTDTQYF. The CDR3 DNA follows: TGCGCCAGCAGCTGGGAAGGGGGCACAGATACGCAGTATTTT. The rearrangement uses TRBV5-1 and TRBJ2-3, with D perhaps matching TRBD1 (5 bases). Germline V lookup: CDR1 SGHRS, CDR2 YFSETQ. The CDR3 consists of 14 residues. Trimming left V 3 bases short and J 1 base short, with 9 bases between.

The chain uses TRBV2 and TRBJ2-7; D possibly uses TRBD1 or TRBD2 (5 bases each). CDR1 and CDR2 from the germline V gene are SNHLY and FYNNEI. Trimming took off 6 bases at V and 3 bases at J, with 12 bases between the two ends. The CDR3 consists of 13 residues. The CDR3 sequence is CASRGRGGYEQYF. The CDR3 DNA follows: TGTGCCAGCAGAGGTCGGGGCGGCTACGAGCAGTACTTC.

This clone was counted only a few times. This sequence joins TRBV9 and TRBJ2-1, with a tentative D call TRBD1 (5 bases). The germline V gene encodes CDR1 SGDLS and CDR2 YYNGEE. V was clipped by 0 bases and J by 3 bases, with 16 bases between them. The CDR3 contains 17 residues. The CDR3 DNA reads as TGTGCCAGCAGCGTAGCGGGTGGCCGCGGACACTACAATGAGCAGTTCTTC. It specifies CASSVAGGRGHYNEQFF. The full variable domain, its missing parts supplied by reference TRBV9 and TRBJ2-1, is DSGVTQTPKHLITATGQRVTLRCSPRSGDLSVYWYQQSLDQGLQFLIQYYNGEERAKGNILERFSAQQFPDLHSELNLSSLELGDSALYFCASSVAGGRGHYNEQFFGPGTRLTVL.

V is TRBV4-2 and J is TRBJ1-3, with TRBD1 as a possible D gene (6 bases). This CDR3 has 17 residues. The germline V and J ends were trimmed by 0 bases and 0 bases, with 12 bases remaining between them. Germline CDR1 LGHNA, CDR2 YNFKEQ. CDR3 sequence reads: CASSQEWGASSGNTIYF. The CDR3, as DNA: TGTGCCAGCAGCCAAGAATGGGGGGCCTCCTCTGGAAACACCATATATTTT.

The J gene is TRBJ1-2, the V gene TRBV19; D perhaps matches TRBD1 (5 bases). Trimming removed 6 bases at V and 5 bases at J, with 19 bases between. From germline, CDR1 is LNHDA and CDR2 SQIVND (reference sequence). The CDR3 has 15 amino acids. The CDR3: CASSGSSLGGYGYTF. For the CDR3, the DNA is TGTGCCAGTAGCGGTTCAAGTCTCGGGGGGTATGGCTACACCTTC.

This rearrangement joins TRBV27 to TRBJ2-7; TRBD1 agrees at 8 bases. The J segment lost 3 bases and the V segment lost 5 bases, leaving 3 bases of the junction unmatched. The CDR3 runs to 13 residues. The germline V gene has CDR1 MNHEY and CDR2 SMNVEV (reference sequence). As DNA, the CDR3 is TGTGCCAGCAGTGCCGACAGGGGCTACGAGCAGTACTTC. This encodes CASSADRGYEQYF.

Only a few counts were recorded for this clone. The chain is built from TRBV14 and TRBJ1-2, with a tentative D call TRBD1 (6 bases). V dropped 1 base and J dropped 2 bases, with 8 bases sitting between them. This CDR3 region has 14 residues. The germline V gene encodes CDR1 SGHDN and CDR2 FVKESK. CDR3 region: CASSQGTDNYGYTF. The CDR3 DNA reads TGTGCCAGCAGCCAAGGGACAGACAACTATGGCTACACCTTC.

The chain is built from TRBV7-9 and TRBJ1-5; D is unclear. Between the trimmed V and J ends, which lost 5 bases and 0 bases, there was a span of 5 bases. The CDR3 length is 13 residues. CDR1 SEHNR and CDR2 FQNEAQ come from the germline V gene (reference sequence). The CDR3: CASSPFSNQPQHF. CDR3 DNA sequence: TGTGCCAGCAGCCCGTTTAGCAATCAGCCCCAGCATTTT.

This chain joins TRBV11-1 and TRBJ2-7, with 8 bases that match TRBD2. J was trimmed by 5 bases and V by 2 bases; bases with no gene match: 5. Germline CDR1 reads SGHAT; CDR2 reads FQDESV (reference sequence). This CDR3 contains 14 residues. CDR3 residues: CASSLPGGPHEQYF. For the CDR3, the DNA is TGTGCCAGCAGCTTACCGGGAGGGCCTCACGAGCAGTACTTC.